The rows below give T cell receptor beta chains drawn from one sample of a study of PD-1 blockade in mismatch repair-deficient tumors. Repertoires were generated with immunoSEQ multiplex PCR, while TCRdb's copy carries only in-frame clones and drops some. Of 38,000 or so clones in the sample, around 83% were seen once. Source: peripheral blood, taken about 80 weeks after starting pembrolizumab. The receptors derive from an adult with mismatch repair-deficient cancer. The CDR3 runs from the conserved cysteine through the conserved F or W. A D gene is named only where the DNA matches it firmly. Expanded clones are given a class, and other clones once, few, many or no size at all.

v_call	clone_size	j_call	d_call	cdr3_length	cdr3_aa	cdr3_nt
TRBV6-7	NA	TRBJ2-1	NA	10	CASSYNEQFF	TGTGCCAGCAGTTACAATGAGCAGTTCTTC
TRBV7-9	NA	TRBJ2-7	NA	16	CASSLVQWGETYEQYF	TGTGCCAGCAGCTTAGTTCAGTGGGGGGAAACCTACGAGCAGTACTTC
TRBV2	NA	TRBJ2-3	TRBD2	14	CASSHPGGADTQYF	TGTGCCAGCAGTCACCCGGGAGGCGCAGATACGCAGTATTTT
TRBV11-2	NA	TRBJ2-3	TRBD2	16	CASRLTAGGFTDTQYF	TGTGCCAGCAGATTAACAGCGGGAGGCTTCACAGATACGCAGTATTTT
TRBV5-1	NA	TRBJ2-3	NA	14	CASSVQTHTDTQYF	TGCGCCAGCAGCGTACAGACACACACAGATACGCAGTATTTT
TRBV7-2	NA	TRBJ2-3	NA	15	CASSLVAGSTDTQYF	TGTGCCAGCAGCTTAGTGGCGGGAAGCACAGATACGCAGTATTTT
TRBV6-6	NA	TRBJ1-5	NA	13	CASGLMGRQPQHF	TGTGCCAGCGGCTTGATGGGGCGACAGCCCCAGCATTTT
TRBV6-4	few	TRBJ1-1	NA	11	CARTANTEAFF	TGTGCCAGGACAGCAAACACTGAAGCTTTCTTT
TRBV9	NA	TRBJ2-5	NA	13	CASSWTGGETQYF	TGTGCCAGCAGCTGGACAGGAGGGGAGACCCAGTACTTC
TRBV14	NA	TRBJ1-2	NA	14	CASSQGTQLYGYTF	TGTGCCAGCAGCCAAGGTACACAACTCTATGGCTACACCTTC
TRBV28	NA	TRBJ1-2	TRBD1	15	CASSFDDRGTNGYTF	TGTGCCAGCAGTTTTGATGACAGGGGGACGAATGGCTACACCTTC
TRBV30	NA	TRBJ1-2	NA	13	CAWRRSQTDGYTF	TGTGCCTGGAGGCGGTCCCAGACGGATGGCTACACCTTC
TRBV15	few	TRBJ1-4	NA	14	CATRPGDENEKLFF	TGTGCCACCAGGCCAGGGGATGAAAATGAAAAACTGTTTTTT
TRBV7-9	NA	TRBJ2-3	TRBD1	15	CASSGLRTGTDTQYF	TGTGCCAGCAGCGGACTTCGGACAGGAACAGATACGCAGTATTTT
TRBV6-6	NA	TRBJ1-1	NA	13	CASSYPTGREAFF	TGTGCCAGCAGTTACCCAACAGGGAGGGAAGCTTTCTTT
TRBV27	NA	TRBJ2-1	NA	15	CASSPPPRRGDEQFF	TGTGCCAGCAGTCCGCCCCCTAGGAGGGGGGATGAGCAGTTCTTC
TRBV5-1	NA	TRBJ2-3	TRBD2	16	CASSFRLAGVLDTQYF	TGCGCCAGCAGCTTTCGACTAGCGGGAGTATTAGATACGCAGTATTTT
TRBV7-2	NA	TRBJ2-5	NA	14	CASSHQKGGETQYF	TGTGCCAGCAGCCACCAAAAGGGCGGGGAGACCCAGTACTTC
TRBV6-1	NA	TRBJ2-7	TRBD2	15	CASRTTSGSNYEQYF	TGTGCCAGCAGGACTACTAGCGGGAGTAACTACGAGCAGTACTTC
TRBV7-6	NA	TRBJ1-2	NA	14	CASNPGLGNYGYTF	TGTGCCAGCAACCCTGGCTTGGGAAACTATGGCTACACCTTC
TRBV30	NA	TRBJ1-5	TRBD1	16	CAWSVRGQGVNQPQHF	TGTGCCTGGAGTGTGAGAGGACAGGGGGTCAATCAGCCCCAGCATTTT
TRBV11-3	NA	TRBJ2-1	NA	14	CASTTGVSHNEQFF	TGTGCCAGCACTACTGGTGTTAGCCACAATGAGCAGTTCTTC
TRBV11-3	NA	TRBJ2-1	TRBD2	13	CASSWGLANEQFF	TGTGCCAGCAGCTGGGGACTAGCGAATGAGCAGTTCTTC
TRBV11-3	NA	TRBJ1-1	NA	13	CASSPGFGTEAFF	TGTGCCAGCAGCCCAGGGTTCGGTACTGAAGCTTTCTTT
TRBV7-2	NA	TRBJ1-4	NA	15	CASSSLGRLNEKLFF	TGTGCCAGCAGCTCTTTGGGACGCCTTAATGAAAAACTGTTTTTT
TRBV27	few	TRBJ2-7	NA	14	CASASMTPSDEQYF	TGTGCCAGCGCCTCCATGACGCCGTCCGACGAGCAGTACTTC
TRBV19	NA	TRBJ1-2	NA	11	CATLAAYGYTF	TGTGCCACCCTCGCGGCGTATGGCTACACCTTC
TRBV6-6	NA	TRBJ2-1	TRBD1	15	CASTPPGQVRNEQFF	TGTGCCAGCACCCCCCCGGGACAGGTGAGGAATGAGCAGTTCTTC
TRBV19	NA	TRBJ1-1	NA	12	CASSILNTEAFF	TGTGCCAGTAGTATCCTGAACACTGAAGCTTTCTTT
TRBV4-1	NA	TRBJ2-1	NA	16	CASSQATGGAYNEQFF	TGCGCCAGCAGCCAAGCAACAGGGGGGGCCTACAATGAGCAGTTCTTC
TRBV9	NA	TRBJ2-7	TRBD2	16	CASSVTLSGDSYEQYF	TGTGCCAGCAGCGTGACCCTCAGCGGGGATTCCTACGAGCAGTACTTC
TRBV5-5	NA	TRBJ2-5	TRBD2	15	CASSLGLAEQETQYF	TGTGCCAGCAGCTTGGGGCTAGCGGAACAAGAGACCCAGTACTTC
TRBV7-9	NA	TRBJ1-1	NA	13	CASSRTGDTEAFF	TGTGCCAGCAGCCGGACGGGGGACACTGAAGCTTTCTTT
TRBV4-1	NA	TRBJ1-2	NA	16	CASSQEGSWPNYGYTF	TGCGCCAGCAGCCAAGAGGGAAGTTGGCCTAACTATGGCTACACCTTC
TRBV9	NA	TRBJ2-7	TRBD2	16	CASSPGGGSGSYEQYF	TGTGCCAGCAGCCCCGGCGGGGGTAGCGGGAGCTACGAGCAGTACTTC
TRBV27	few	TRBJ2-1	NA	15	CASRVSGRGNNEQFF	TGTGCCAGCAGAGTGTCTGGCAGGGGCAACAATGAGCAGTTCTTC
TRBV9	NA	TRBJ2-7	NA	15	CASSVATGNTYEQYF	TGTGCCAGCAGCGTAGCAACAGGGAATACCTACGAGCAGTACTTC
TRBV6-1	NA	TRBJ2-2	NA	13	CASQPGNTGELFF	TGTGCCAGCCAACCTGGGAACACCGGGGAGCTGTTTTTT
TRBV9	few	TRBJ1-2	TRBD1	11	CASSRQGGYTF	TGTGCCAGCAGCCGACAGGGCGGCTACACCTTC
TRBV29-1	NA	TRBJ2-7	TRBD2	13	CSVDGRGPYEQYF	TGCAGCGTTGACGGGAGGGGACCCTACGAGCAGTACTTC
TRBV9	NA	TRBJ2-5	NA	12	CASSPNQETQYF	TGTGCCAGCAGCCCCAACCAAGAGACCCAGTACTTC
TRBV18	NA	TRBJ1-4	NA	15	CASSPREGNQEKLFF	TGTGCCAGCTCACCAAGGGAAGGGAATCAGGAAAAACTGTTTTTT
TRBV7-9	NA	TRBJ2-3	TRBD2	15	CASSLSTSGTDTQYF	TGTGCCAGCAGCTTATCGACTAGCGGCACAGATACGCAGTATTTT